Each of the 17 T cell receptor beta chains below was sequenced from the same sample in a study of shared clonotypes between healthy human individuals. TCRdb's copy holds only in-frame clones and misses some; the assay was immunoSEQ multiplex PCR. This table holds 2 million to 2.5 million clones, roughly 93% found once. Material for sequencing was naive CD4+ T cells from PBMCs. The sample's subset: CD45RA+ positively selected. These receptor sequences come from a man between 18 and 29 years old in good health. Some clones in this sample may be carry-over from other donors' samples.

The chain is built from TRBV29-1 and TRBJ1-2; 9 nucleotides match TRBD1. CDR1 and CDR2 (germline): SQVTM, ANQGSEA. This CDR3 has 10 amino acids. This CDR3 reads CGTGGLGYTF. CDR3 nucleotides: TGCGGTACAGGGGGCCTTGGCTACACCTTC.

In this sample, this clone turned up once. The V gene is TRBV6-1, the J gene TRBJ1-5; D remains ambiguous. Germline CDR1 is MNHNS and CDR2 is SASEGT. The CDR3 consists of 14 residues. Between the trimmed V and J ends, which lost 4 bases and 7 bases, there was a span of 14 bases. This chain's CDR3 is CASSVSATFQPQHF. CDR3 DNA: TGTGCCAGCAGTGTGTCAGCGACCTTCCAGCCCCAGCATTTT.

The chain links TRBV6-5 to TRBJ1-1, with D possibly TRBD1 on 6 matching bases. The CDR3 totals 15 residues. The germline V gene has CDR1 MNHEY and CDR2 SVGAGI. Trimming took off 5 bases at V and 1 base at J, with 14 bases between the two ends. The CDR3 loop is CASSTPDRKNTEAFF. The DNA of the CDR3 is TGTGCCAGCAGTACCCCGGACAGAAAGAACACTGAAGCTTTCTTT.

V and J are TRBV7-8 and TRBJ2-6; TRBD2 matches at 9 bases. The CDR3 is 16 residues long. Germline trimming cut 6 bases from V and 0 bases from J; bases unmatched to any gene: 3. Germline CDR1 reads SGHVS; CDR2 reads FQNEAQ. CDR3 sequence (DNA): TGTGCCAGCAGGACTAGCGGTAGCTCTGGGGCCAACGTCCTGACTTTC. Encoded protein: CASRTSGSSGANVLTF.

The chain uses TRBV6-6 and TRBJ2-1, with D unresolved. CDR1 is MNHNY, CDR2 SVGAGI, per germline (reference sequence). The CDR3 length is 14 residues. V was shortened by 7 bases and J by 2 bases, with 12 bases between the two germline ends. The CDR3 DNA is TGTGCCAGCACTCCACGCCAGCCCTACAATGAGCAGTTCTTC. Amino acids: CASTPRQPYNEQFF.

Concerning this clone: Different DNA sequences within this sample yield the same CDR3. The V gene is TRBV7-8, the J gene TRBJ2-5; TRBD1 might be the D (5 bases). This CDR3 has 13 amino acids. With 1 base removed from V and 4 bases from J, the gap between germline ends came to 7 bases. Germline V gene sequence: CDR1 SGHVS, CDR2 FQNEAQ. CDR3 DNA sequence: TGTGCCAGCAGCTTAGGAAGGGGAGAGACCCAGTACTTC. It yields the protein CASSLGRGETQYF. The full variable domain, rest sourced from reference TRBV7-8 and TRBJ2-5, is GAGVSQSPRYKVAKRGQDVALRCDPISGHVSLFWYQQALGQGPEFLTYFQNEAQLDKSGLPSDRFFAERPEGSVSTLKIQRTQQEDSAVYLCASSLGRGETQYFGPGTRLLVL.

This CDR3 reads CASRSTGASYEQYF. The DNA of the CDR3 is TGTGCCAGCAGGTCGACAGGGGCCTCCTACGAGCAGTACTTC. The V and J genes are TRBV28 and TRBJ2-7; the match to TRBD1 covers 8 bases. Losses at the gene ends were 6 bases for V and 0 bases for J; bases not matched to a gene: 4. The CDR3 contains 14 residues. From germline, CDR1 is MDHEN and CDR2 SYDVKM.

The chain links TRBV29-1 to TRBJ2-7, with D maybe TRBD1 (5 bases). Deletions cut 0 bases from V and 2 bases from J, with 14 bases between. The CDR3 contains 15 residues. CDR1 SQVTM and CDR2 ANQGSEA come from the germline V gene. The CDR3, as DNA: TGCAGCGTTGAAGACACAGGCGCCAGCACCTACGAGCAGTACTTC. Amino acids: CSVEDTGASTYEQYF.

This chain links TRBV28 with TRBJ2-2, with 12 positions matching TRBD2. V lost 2 bases and J lost 2; bases outside the gene matches: 6. This CDR3 contains 18 residues. Germline CDR1 reads MDHEN; CDR2 reads SYDVKM. The CDR3 here is CASSLLAGGRTNTGELFF. The CDR3 DNA reads TGTGCCAGCAGTTTACTAGCGGGAGGGCGGACAAACACCGGGGAGCTGTTTTTT.

V usage is TRBV7-6 and J usage is TRBJ2-3; D remains unclear. There are 15 residues in the CDR3. Germline CDR1 and CDR2: SGHVS and FNYEAQ. The V end lost 3 bases, the J end lost 4 bases, and 14 bases lay between the germline ends. The CDR3 sequence is CASSFLSRSSDTQYF. CDR3 nucleotide sequence: TGTGCCAGCAGCTTTCTTTCGAGGAGCTCAGATACGCAGTATTTT.

Concerning this clone: In the same sample, other DNA sequences code for this CDR3. The chain has TRBV9 and TRBJ2-1; TRBD2 aligns across 7 bases. The CDR3 spans 16 residues. Germline assignment: CDR1 SGDLS and CDR2 YYNGEE. V shed 4 bases, J shed 0 bases, and the junction held 7 bases outside the gene matches. CDR3 DNA sequence: TGTGCCAGCAGCCCCCGGGCTAGCGGCTCCTACAATGAGCAGTTCTTC. This encodes CASSPRASGSYNEQFF.

The gene calls are TRBV21-1 and TRBJ1-5. TRBV21-1 is recorded as a pseudogene. There are 15 residues in the CDR3. This CDR3 is CASSCEGRAGQPQHF. DNA for the CDR3: TGTGCCAGCAGCTGCGAGGGCAGGGCAGGACAGCCCCAGCATTTT.

The CDR3 nucleotides read TGTGCCAGCAGCCCGGGACTAGCGGGAACCTACGAGCAGTACTTC. This codes for CASSPGLAGTYEQYF. The rearrangement uses TRBV7-2 and TRBJ2-7, with 13 bases matching TRBD2. This CDR3 spans 15 amino acids. V shed 5 bases and J 2 bases; nucleotides not matched to a gene: 3. Per the germline V gene, CDR1 is SGHTA and CDR2 is FQGNSA.

The chain is built from TRBV28 and TRBJ2-1; 11 nucleotides agree with TRBD2. The CDR3 is 18 amino acids. The germline V gene has CDR1 MDHEN and CDR2 SYDVKM. V lost 3 bases, J lost 4 bases, and 11 bases stayed unmatched. The CDR3 protein is CASSFGSTWTSGYNEQFF. The DNA for the CDR3 is TGTGCCAGCAGTTTTGGCAGTACGTGGACTAGCGGGTACAATGAGCAGTTCTTC.

V is TRBV5-4 and J is TRBJ2-1; 7 bases match TRBD1. Trimming cost V 3 bases and J 6 bases; bases outside gene matches: 9. The CDR3 has 15 residues. CDR1 and CDR2 from the germline V gene are SGHNT and YYREEE (reference sequence). CDR3 in DNA: TGTGCCAGCAGCTCACGACAGGGTATTCGCAATGAGCAGTTCTTC. It codes for CASSSRQGIRNEQFF. Variable domain in full (rest from reference TRBV5-4 and TRBJ2-1): ETGVTQSPTHLIKTRGQQVTLRCSSQSGHNTVSWYQQALGQGPQFIFQYYREEENGRGNFPPRFSGLQFPNYSSELNVNALELDDSALYLCASSSRQGIRNEQFFGPGTRLTVL.

V gene TRBV30 combines with J gene TRBJ1-1; tentatively, D is TRBD1 (5 bases). Trimming took off 3 bases at V and 4 bases at J, with 12 bases between the two ends. CDR1 and CDR2 from the germline V gene are GTSNPN and SVGIG (reference sequence). The CDR3 loop spans 13 amino acids. The CDR3 sequence: CAWRWDGTTEAFF. CDR3 in DNA: TGTGCCTGGAGGTGGGACGGAACCACTGAAGCTTTCTTT.

The chain has TRBV6-5 and TRBJ2-7, with 7 bases that match TRBD1. Trimming cost V 5 bases and J 2 bases; bases outside gene matches: 9. This CDR3 region has 15 residues. Germline V gives CDR1 MNHEY, CDR2 SVGAGI. CDR3 amino acids: CASSRPGDRAYEQYF. CDR3 DNA sequence: TGTGCCAGCAGTCGGCCCGGGGACAGAGCCTACGAGCAGTACTTC.